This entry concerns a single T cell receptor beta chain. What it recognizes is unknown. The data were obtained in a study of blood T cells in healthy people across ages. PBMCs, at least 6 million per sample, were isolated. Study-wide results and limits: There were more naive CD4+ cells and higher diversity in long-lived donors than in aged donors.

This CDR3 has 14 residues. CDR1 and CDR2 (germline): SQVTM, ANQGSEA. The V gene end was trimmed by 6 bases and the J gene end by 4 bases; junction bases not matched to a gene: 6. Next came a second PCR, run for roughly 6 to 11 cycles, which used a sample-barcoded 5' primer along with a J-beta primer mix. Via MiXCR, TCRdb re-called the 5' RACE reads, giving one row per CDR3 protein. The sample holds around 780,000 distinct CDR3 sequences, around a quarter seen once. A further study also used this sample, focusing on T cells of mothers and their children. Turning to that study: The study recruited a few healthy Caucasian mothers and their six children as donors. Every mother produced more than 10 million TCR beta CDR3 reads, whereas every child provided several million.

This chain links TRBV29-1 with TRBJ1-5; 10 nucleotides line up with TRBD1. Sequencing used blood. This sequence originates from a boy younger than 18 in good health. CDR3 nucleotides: TGCAGCGTCCCTGGGACAGGGGTGAATCAGCCCCAGCATTTT. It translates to CSVPGTGVNQPQHF.